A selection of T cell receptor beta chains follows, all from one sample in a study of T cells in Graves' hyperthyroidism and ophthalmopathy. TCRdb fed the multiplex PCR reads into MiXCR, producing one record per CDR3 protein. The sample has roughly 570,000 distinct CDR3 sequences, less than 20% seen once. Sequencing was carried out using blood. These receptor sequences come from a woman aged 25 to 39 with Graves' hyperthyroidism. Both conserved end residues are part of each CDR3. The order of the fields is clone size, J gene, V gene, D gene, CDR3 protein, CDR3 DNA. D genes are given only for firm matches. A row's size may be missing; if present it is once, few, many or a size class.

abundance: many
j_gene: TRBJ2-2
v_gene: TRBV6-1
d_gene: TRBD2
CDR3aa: CASSYSGNNGELFF
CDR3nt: TGTGCCAGCTCGTATAGCGGGAACAACGGGGAGCTGTTTTTT

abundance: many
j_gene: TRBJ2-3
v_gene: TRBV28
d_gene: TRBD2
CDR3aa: CASSSLAGVDTDTQYF
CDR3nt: TGTGCCAGCAGTTCTTTAGCGGGAGTGGACACAGATACGCAGTATTTT

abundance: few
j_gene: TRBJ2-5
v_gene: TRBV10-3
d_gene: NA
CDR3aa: CAISESFGAQETQYF
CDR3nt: TGTGCCATCAGTGAGTCGTTTGGCGCACAAGAGACCCAGTACTTC

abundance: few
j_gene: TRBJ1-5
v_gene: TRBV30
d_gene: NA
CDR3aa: CAWNLDRNQPQHF
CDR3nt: TGTGCCTGGAATCTGGACAGAAATCAGCCCCAGCATTTT

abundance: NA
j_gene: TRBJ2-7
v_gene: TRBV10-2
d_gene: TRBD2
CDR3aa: CASSGGISGTGYEQYF
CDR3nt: TGCGCCAGCAGTGGAGGAATCAGCGGGACCGGATACGAGCAGTACTTC

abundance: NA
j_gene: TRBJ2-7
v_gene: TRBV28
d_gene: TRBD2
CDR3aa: CASSPTVVAGGPGYEQYF
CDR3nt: TGTGCCAGCAGCCCTACGGTGGTAGCGGGAGGGCCGGGTTACGAGCAGTACTTC

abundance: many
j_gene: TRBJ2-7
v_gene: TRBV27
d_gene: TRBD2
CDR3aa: CASSFDGREYEQYF
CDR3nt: TGTGCCAGCAGTTTTGATGGGAGGGAGTACGAGCAGTACTTC

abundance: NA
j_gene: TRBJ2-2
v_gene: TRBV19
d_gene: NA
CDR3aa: CASRSNPLNTGELFF
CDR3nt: TGTGCCAGTAGGTCCAACCCGTTAAACACCGGGGAGCTGTTTTTT

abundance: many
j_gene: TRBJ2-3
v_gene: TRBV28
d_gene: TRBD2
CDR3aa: CASSPSSPHQPGLAGVPPTQYF
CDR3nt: TGTGCCAGCAGTCCCTCTTCTCCCCATCAACCGGGACTAGCGGGAGTGCCTCCTACGCAGTATTTT

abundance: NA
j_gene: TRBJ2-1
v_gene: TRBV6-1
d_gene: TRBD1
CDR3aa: CASSLGQASNEQFF
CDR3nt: TGTGCCAGCAGCCTTGGACAGGCTAGCAATGAGCAGTTCTTC

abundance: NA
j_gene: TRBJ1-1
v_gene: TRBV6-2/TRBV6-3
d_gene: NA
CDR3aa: CASSYLGGMNTEAFF
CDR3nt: TGTGCCAGCAGTTACTTGGGGGGGATGAACACTGAAGCTTTCTTT

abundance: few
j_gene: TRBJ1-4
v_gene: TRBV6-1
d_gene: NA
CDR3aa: CASSSPTATNEKLFF
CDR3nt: TGTGCCAGCAGCTCCCCAACGGCAACTAATGAAAAACTGTTTTTT

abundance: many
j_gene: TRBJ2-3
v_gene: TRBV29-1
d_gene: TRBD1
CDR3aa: CSVGTGGSTDTQYF
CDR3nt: TGCAGCGTTGGGACAGGGGGTAGCACAGATACGCAGTATTTT

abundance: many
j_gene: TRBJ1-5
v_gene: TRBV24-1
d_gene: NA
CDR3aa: CATSEGDTNQPQHF
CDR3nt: TGTGCCACCAGTGAGGGGGATACCAATCAGCCCCAGCATTTT

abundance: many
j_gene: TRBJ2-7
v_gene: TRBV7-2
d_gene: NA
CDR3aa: CASSPIAVRTYEQYF
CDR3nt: TGTGCCAGCAGCCCCATAGCGGTACGAACCTACGAGCAGTACTTC

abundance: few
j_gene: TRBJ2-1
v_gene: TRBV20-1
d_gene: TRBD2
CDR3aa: CSASMGGSYNEQFF
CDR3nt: TGCAGTGCCAGCATGGGAGGGTCCTACAATGAGCAGTTCTTC

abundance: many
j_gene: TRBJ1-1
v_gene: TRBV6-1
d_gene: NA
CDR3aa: CASSEDRPLEAFF
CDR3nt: TGTGCCAGCAGTGAGGACAGACCCCTTGAAGCTTTCTTT

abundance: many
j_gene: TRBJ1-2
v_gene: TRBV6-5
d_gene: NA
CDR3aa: CASSYEGDYGYTF
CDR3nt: TGTGCCAGCAGTTACGAGGGGGACTATGGCTACACCTTC

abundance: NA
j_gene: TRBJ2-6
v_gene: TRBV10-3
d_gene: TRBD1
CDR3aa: CAISERDRVEANVLTF
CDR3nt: TGTGCCATCAGTGAGCGGGACAGGGTTGAGGCCAACGTCCTGACTTTC

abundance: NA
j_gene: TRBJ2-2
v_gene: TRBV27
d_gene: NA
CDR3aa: CASNGGANTGELLF
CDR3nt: TGTGCCAGCAACGGAGGGGCGAACACCGGGGAGCTGCTTTTT

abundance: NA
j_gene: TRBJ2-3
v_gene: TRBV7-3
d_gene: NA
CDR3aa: CATGEADTQYF
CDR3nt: TGTGCCACCGGAGAGGCGGATACGCAGTATTTT

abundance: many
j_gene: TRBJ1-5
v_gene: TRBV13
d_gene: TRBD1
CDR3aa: CASSLGRGQGQPQHF
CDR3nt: TGTGCCAGCAGCTTAGGCCGGGGACAGGGTCAGCCCCAGCATTTT

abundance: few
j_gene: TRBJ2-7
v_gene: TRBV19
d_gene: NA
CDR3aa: CASSARDEYYEQYF
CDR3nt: TGTGCCAGTAGTGCTCGGGACGAATACTACGAGCAGTACTTC

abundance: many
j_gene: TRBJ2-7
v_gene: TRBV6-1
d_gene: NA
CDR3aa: CASSPLQDEQYF
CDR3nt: TGTGCCAGCAGTCCCCTCCAAGACGAGCAGTACTTC

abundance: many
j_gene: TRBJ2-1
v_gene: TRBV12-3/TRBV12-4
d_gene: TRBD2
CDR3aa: CASSLARASGRVDEQFF
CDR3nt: TGTGCCAGCAGTTTAGCCCGCGCTAGCGGGAGGGTCGATGAGCAGTTCTTC

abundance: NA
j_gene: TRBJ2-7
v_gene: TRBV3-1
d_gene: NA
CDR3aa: CASSHTSSYEQYF
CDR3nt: TGTGCCAGCAGCCACACTAGCAGCTACGAGCAGTACTTC

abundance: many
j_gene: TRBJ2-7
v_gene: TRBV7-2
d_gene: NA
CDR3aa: CASSSNSYEQYF
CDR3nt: TGTGCCAGCAGCTCGAACAGCTACGAGCAGTACTTC

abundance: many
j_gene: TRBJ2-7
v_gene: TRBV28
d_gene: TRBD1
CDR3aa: CASSIDRVIYEQYF
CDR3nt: TGTGCCAGCAGTATCGACAGGGTAATCTACGAGCAGTACTTC

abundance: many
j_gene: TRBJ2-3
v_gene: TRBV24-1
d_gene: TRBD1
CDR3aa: CATSDIGQGSGDTQYF
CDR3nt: TGTGCCACCAGTGACATCGGACAGGGGTCGGGCGATACGCAGTATTTT

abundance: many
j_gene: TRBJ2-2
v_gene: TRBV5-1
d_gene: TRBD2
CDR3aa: CASSLLAGNTGELFF
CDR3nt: TGTGCCAGCAGCTTACTAGCGGGGAACACCGGGGAGCTGTTTTTT

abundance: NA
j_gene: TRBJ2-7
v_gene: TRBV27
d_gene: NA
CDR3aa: CASRPQGHSYEQYF
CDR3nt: TGTGCCAGCAGACCTCAGGGACACTCCTACGAGCAGTACTTC

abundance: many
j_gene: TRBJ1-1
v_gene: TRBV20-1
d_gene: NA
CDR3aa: CSARTANTEAFF
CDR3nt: TGCAGTGCTAGGACAGCGAACACTGAAGCTTTCTTT

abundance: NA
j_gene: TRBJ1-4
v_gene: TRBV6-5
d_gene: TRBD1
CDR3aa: CASRYSGQHNEKLFF
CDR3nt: TGTGCCAGCAGATACTCGGGACAGCATAATGAAAAACTGTTTTTT

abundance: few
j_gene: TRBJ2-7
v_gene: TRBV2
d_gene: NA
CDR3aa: CATWGPEGYEQYF
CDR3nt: TGTGCCACCTGGGGACCAGAGGGGTACGAGCAGTACTTC

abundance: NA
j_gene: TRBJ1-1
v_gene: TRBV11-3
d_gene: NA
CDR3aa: CASSLDKNTEASF
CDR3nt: TGTGCCAGCAGCTTGGACAAGAACACTGAAGCTTCCTTT

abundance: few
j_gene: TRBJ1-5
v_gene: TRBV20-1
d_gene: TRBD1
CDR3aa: CSAPGGNQPQHF
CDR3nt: TGCAGTGCTCCAGGGGGGAATCAGCCCCAGCATTTT

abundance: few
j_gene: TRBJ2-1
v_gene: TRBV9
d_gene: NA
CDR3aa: CASSVGRWDPNEQFF
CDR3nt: TGTGCCAGCAGCGTAGGACGGTGGGACCCCAATGAGCAGTTCTTC

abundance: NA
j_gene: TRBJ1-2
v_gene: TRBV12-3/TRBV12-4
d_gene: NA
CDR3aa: CASRPGLGNYGYTF
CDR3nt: TGTGCCAGCAGGCCTGGCCTGGGGAACTATGGCTACACCTTC

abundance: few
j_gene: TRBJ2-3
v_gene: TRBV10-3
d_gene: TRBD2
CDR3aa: CAISPGLAGGLHTQYF
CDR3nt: TGTGCCATCAGTCCGGGACTAGCGGGAGGGCTGCATACGCAGTATTTT

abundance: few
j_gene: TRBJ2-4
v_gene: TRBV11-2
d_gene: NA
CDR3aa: CASSLDLPFLAKNIQYF
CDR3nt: TGTGCCAGCAGCTTAGATCTCCCTTTTCTAGCCAAAAACATTCAGTACTTC

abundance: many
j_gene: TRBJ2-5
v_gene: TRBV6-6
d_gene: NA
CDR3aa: CASSYSTRATTEETQYF
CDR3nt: TGTGCCAGCAGTTACTCGACGCGGGCTACAACCGAAGAGACCCAGTACTTC

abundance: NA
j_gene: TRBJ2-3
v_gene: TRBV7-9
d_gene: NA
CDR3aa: CASNPSETQATQYF
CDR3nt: TGTGCCAGCAATCCTAGCGAAACACAGGCCACGCAGTATTTT

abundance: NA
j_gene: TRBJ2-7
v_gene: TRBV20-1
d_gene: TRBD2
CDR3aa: CSAAGREAYEQYF
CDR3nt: TGCAGTGCTGCGGGGCGGGAGGCCTACGAGCAGTACTTC

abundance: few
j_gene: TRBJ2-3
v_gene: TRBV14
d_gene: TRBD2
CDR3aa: CASSPLAGEDTQYF
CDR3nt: TGTGCCAGCAGCCCGCTAGCGGGGGAAGATACGCAGTATTTT

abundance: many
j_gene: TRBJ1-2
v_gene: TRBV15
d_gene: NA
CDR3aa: CATSRDGERAYGYTF
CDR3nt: TGTGCCACCAGCAGAGATGGGGAAAGGGCCTATGGCTACACCTTC

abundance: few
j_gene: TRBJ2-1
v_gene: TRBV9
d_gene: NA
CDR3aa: CASSVGVGEQFF
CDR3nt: TGTGCCAGCAGCGTAGGTGTCGGTGAGCAGTTCTTC

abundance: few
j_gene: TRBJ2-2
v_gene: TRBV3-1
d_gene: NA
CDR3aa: CASSQDRTMNTGELFF
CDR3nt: TGTGCCAGCAGCCAAGACAGGACAATGAACACCGGGGAGCTGTTTTTT

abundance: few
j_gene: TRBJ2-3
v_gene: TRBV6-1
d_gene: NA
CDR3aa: CASTEAAYTDTQYF
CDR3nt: TGTGCCAGCACTGAAGCGGCGTACACAGATACGCAGTATTTT

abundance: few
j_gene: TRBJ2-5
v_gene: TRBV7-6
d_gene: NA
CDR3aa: CASSVSRIGETQYF
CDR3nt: TGTGCAAGCAGTGTTTCCCGCATTGGGGAGACCCAGTACTTC

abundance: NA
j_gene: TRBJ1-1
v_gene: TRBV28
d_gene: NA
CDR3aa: CASINWVVEGNTEAFF
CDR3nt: TGTGCCAGCATTAATTGGGTAGTCGAGGGCAACACTGAAGCTTTCTTT

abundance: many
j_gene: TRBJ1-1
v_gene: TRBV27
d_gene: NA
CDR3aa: CASRSGPVNTEAFF
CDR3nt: TGTGCCAGCAGATCGGGACCGGTGAACACTGAAGCTTTCTTT

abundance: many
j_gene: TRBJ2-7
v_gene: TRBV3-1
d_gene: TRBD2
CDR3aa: CASSPEGTSGSYEQYF
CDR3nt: TGTGCCAGCAGCCCAGAAGGGACTAGCGGGAGTTACGAGCAGTACTTC

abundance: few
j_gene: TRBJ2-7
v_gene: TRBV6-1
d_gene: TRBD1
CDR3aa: CASSDIRTGTNYEQYF
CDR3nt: TGTGCCAGCAGTGACATCCGGACAGGGACCAATTACGAGCAGTACTTC

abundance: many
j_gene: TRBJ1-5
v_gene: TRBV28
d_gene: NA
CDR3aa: CASSLIGGNQPQHF
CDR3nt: TGTGCCAGCAGTTTAATAGGGGGCAATCAGCCCCAGCATTTT

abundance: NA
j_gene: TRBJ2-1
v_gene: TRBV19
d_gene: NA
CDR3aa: CASSLPPRGYNEQFF
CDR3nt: TGTGCCAGTAGTTTACCCCCTCGCGGATACAATGAGCAGTTCTTC